This TCR beta chain comes out of a study of T-cell reconstitution after alpha-beta-depleted transplantation in children. Study-level points and caveats: As was reported, about two months after transplant, alpha-beta T cells came from several hundred expanded graft clones.

This clonotype was observed many times. What it binds is not known. The J segment lost 5 bases and the V segment lost 0 bases, leaving 4 bases of the junction unmatched. Germline V gene data show CDR1 as SGHRS and CDR2 as YFSETQ. The CDR3 contains 15 residues. TCRbeta library construction was performed incorporating unique molecular identifiers. TCRdb called the PCR reads again in MiXCR, with one record for every CDR3 protein. The sample yields some 200,000 distinct CDR3 sequences, 6.3% seen once. Here the sequenced sample was PBMCs, taken before TCRalphabeta/CD19-depleted stem cell transplant. This clonotype was obtained from a girl in the first two years of life with combined immunodeficiency, due to receive a stem cell transplant. The chain uses TRBV5-1 and TRBJ2-7, with 11 bases identical to TRBD2. The CDR3 loop is CASSLVLAGVDEQYF. CDR3 bases: TGCGCCAGCAGCTTGGTACTAGCGGGAGTCGACGAGCAGTACTTC.